A single sample is the source of the 16 T cell receptor beta chains below, sequenced in a study of blood T cell repertoires in COVID-19. Profiling relied on immunoSEQ multiplex PCR, and the TCRdb table lists in-frame clones only, not all of them. The table lists about 120,000 clones, roughly 83% of them singletons. Sequences were obtained from peripheral blood. The receptors stem from a man aged 25 to 45 with acute or convalescent COVID-19.

V usage is TRBV2 and J usage is TRBJ2-7; D unclear. This CDR3 contains 12 residues. Looked up from germline, CDR1 is SNHLY and CDR2 is FYNNEI. With 5 bases removed from V and 2 bases from J, the gap between germline ends came to 7 bases. The chain's CDR3 is CASSTEAYEQYF. The CDR3, as DNA: TGTGCCAGCAGTACAGAAGCCTACGAGCAGTACTTC.

The chain combines TRBV3-1 (or the pseudogene TRBV3-2) with TRBJ2-1, with TRBD2 matching over 7 bases. V shed 4 bases and J 6 bases; nucleotides not matched to a gene: 9. Germline assignment: CDR1 LGHDT and CDR2 YNNKEL (reference sequence). This CDR3 is 15 amino acids long. The CDR3 DNA reads as TGTGCCAGCAGCCCCTGGGGAGGGTGCTGCAATGAGCAGTTCTTC. Encoded protein: CASSPWGGCCNEQFF.

This chain connects TRBV5-4 to TRBJ1-1, with 7 bases fitting TRBD1. Trimming at V came to 6 bases and at J to 4 bases, leaving 9 bases not matched to a gene. The CDR3 covers 14 residues. Germline values: CDR1 SGHNT, CDR2 YYREEE (reference sequence). This CDR3 reads CASIRTGEGTEAFF. The CDR3 DNA follows: TGTGCCAGCATCAGAACAGGGGAAGGCACTGAAGCTTTCTTT.

The chain combines TRBV30 with TRBJ1-6, with D tentatively TRBD1 (6 bases). The CDR3 is 13 amino acids. Germline V gene data show CDR1 as GTSNPN and CDR2 as SVGIG (reference sequence). V was shortened by 7 bases and J by 5 bases, with 12 bases between the two germline ends. CDR3 region: CAFRDTHNSPLHF. CDR3 DNA sequence: TGTGCCTTCCGGGACACCCATAATTCACCCCTCCACTTT.

V usage is TRBV28 and J usage is TRBJ1-2; D might be TRBD1 (5 bases). The CDR3 has 14 residues. Germline V gene data show CDR1 as MDHEN and CDR2 as SYDVKM. The germline V and J ends were trimmed by 6 bases and 1 base, with 12 bases remaining between them. The CDR3 here is CASRPLTVNYGYTF. The DNA of the CDR3 is TGTGCCAGCAGACCCCTGACAGTTAACTATGGCTACACCTTC.

This chain joins TRBV7-2 and TRBJ2-3, with D perhaps matching TRBD1 (6 bases). The CDR3 covers 15 residues. CDR1 is SGHTA and CDR2 is FQGNSA in the germline V gene. V was cut by 4 bases and J by 2 bases, with 13 bases left in between. CDR3 loop: CASSSWTAHTDTQYF. In DNA, the CDR3 is TGTGCCAGCAGCTCCTGGACAGCCCACACAGATACGCAGTATTTT.

The rearrangement links TRBV30 to TRBJ2-5; 8 bases are a match to TRBD2. This CDR3 is built from 14 residues. Germline CDR1 and CDR2: GTSNPN and SVGIG (reference sequence). Germline trimming cut 4 bases from V and 3 bases from J; bases unmatched to any gene: 7. The CDR3 nucleotides are TGTGCCTGGAACCCACGACTAGCGAAAGAGACCCAGTACTTC. It specifies CAWNPRLAKETQYF. The complete variable domain, with remaining parts taken from reference TRBV30 and TRBJ2-5, reads SQTIHQWPATLVQPVGSPLSLECTVEGTSNPNLYWYRQAAGRGLQLLFYSVGIGQISSEVPQNLSASRPQDRQFILSSKKLLLSDSGFYLCAWNPRLAKETQYFGPGTRLLVL.

The chain combines TRBV19 with TRBJ1-2; D not resolved. Trimming removed 3 bases from V and 6 bases from J, with 8 bases in between. CDR1 LNHDA and CDR2 SQIVND come from the germline V gene (reference sequence). The CDR3 has 12 residues. The CDR3 is CASSMRVHGYTF. Here the CDR3 DNA reads TGTGCCAGTAGTATGAGGGTTCATGGCTACACCTTC.

This chain connects TRBV4-3 to TRBJ2-2; 10 bases fit TRBD2. There are 17 residues in the CDR3. Germline CDR1 is LGHNA and CDR2 is YSLEER. With V trimmed by 6 bases and J by 3 bases, 10 bases remained unmatched. CDR3 amino acids: CASSPQRGGRYTGELFF. CDR3 sequence (DNA): TGCGCCAGCAGTCCCCAGCGGGGGGGCCGTTACACCGGGGAGCTGTTTTTT.

This clone was observed a few times. V usage is TRBV10-1 and J usage is TRBJ2-2; tentative D call: TRBD2 (5 bases). Trimming pared 0 bases from V and 4 bases from J, leaving 12 bases between. The germline CDR1 and CDR2 sequences are WNHNN and SYGVQD (reference sequence). The CDR3 covers 16 residues. The CDR3: CASSESLGDATGELFF. The CDR3 DNA follows: TGCGCCAGCAGTGAGTCGCTCGGGGATGCCACCGGGGAGCTGTTTTTT.

V is TRBV14 and J is TRBJ1-2, with TRBD1 as a possible D gene (5 bases). The V end was cut by 0 bases, the J end by 7 bases, with 9 bases between. The CDR3 spans 13 residues. Germline V gives CDR1 SGHDN, CDR2 FVKESK. In DNA form, the CDR3 reads TGTGCCAGCAGCCAAGATCGGGGGTTTGGCTACACCTTC. Translation gives CASSQDRGFGYTF.

This sequence joins TRBV18 and TRBJ2-5, with 9 nucleotides matching TRBD1. The germline CDR1 and CDR2 sequences are KGHSH and LQKENI. The CDR3 totals 13 residues. The J segment lost 5 bases and the V segment lost 6 bases, leaving 4 bases of the junction unmatched. CDR3 in DNA: TGTGCCAGCTCTCCCGGACAGGGGGAGACCCAGTACTTC. Residues: CASSPGQGETQYF.

The chain recombines TRBV30 with TRBJ2-5, with TRBD2 identical over 8 bases. Germline assignment: CDR1 GTSNPN and CDR2 SVGIG (reference sequence). The CDR3 extends over 11 amino acids. J gave up 11 bases and V 2 bases, and 4 bases lay outside the gene matches. The CDR3 nucleotides read TGTGCCTGGAGTTATAGCGGGGTTCAGTACTTC. Amino acids: CAWSYSGVQYF. Drawing the rest from reference TRBV30 and TRBJ2-5, the complete variable domain is SQTIHQWPATLVQPVGSPLSLECTVEGTSNPNLYWYRQAAGRGLQLLFYSVGIGQISSEVPQNLSASRPQDRQFILSSKKLLLSDSGFYLCAWSYSGVQYFGPGTRLLVL.

In this sample, this clone turned up once. The V gene is TRBV19, the J gene TRBJ1-4; tentative D call: TRBD1 (6 bases). The germline gives CDR1 LNHDA, CDR2 SQIVND (reference sequence). V was pared by 10 bases and J by 6 bases, with 12 bases between. CDR3 size: 12 residues. CDR3 nucleotides: TGTGCCACAGGGGCCGGGGATGAAAAACTGTTTTTT. This codes for CATGAGDEKLFF.

The rearrangement links TRBV7-9 to TRBJ2-1; D is possibly TRBD2 (6 bases). The CDR3 has 15 residues. Trimming stripped 5 bases from V and 6 bases from J, with 17 bases between. Germline V lookup: CDR1 SEHNR, CDR2 FQNEAQ (reference sequence). The CDR3 nucleotides are TGTGCCAGCAGCCAAAACAGGAGGGTTGGCAATGAGCAGTTCTTC. Protein sequence: CASSQNRRVGNEQFF.

This chain uses TRBV19 with TRBJ1-5; 8 bases map to TRBD1. From germline, CDR1 is LNHDA and CDR2 SQIVND (reference sequence). The V gene end was trimmed by 5 bases and the J gene end by 2 bases; junction bases not matched to a gene: 5. The CDR3 runs 15 residues. The CDR3 spells CASSGGQGGNQPQHF. The DNA of the CDR3 is TGTGCCAGTAGTGGAGGACAGGGCGGCAATCAGCCCCAGCATTTT. Variable domain in full (rest from reference TRBV19 and TRBJ1-5): DGGITQSPKYLFRKEGQNVTLSCEQNLNHDAMYWYRQDPGQGLRLIYYSQIVNDFQKGDIAEGYSVSREKKESFPLTVTSAQKNPTAFYLCASSGGQGGNQPQHFGDGTRLSIL.